Described below is a single T cell receptor beta chain sequence and its context. Trimming removed 5 bases from V and 5 bases from J, with 5 bases in between. Germline loops: CDR1 SGHTA, CDR2 FQGNSA. The CDR3 loop spans 11 amino acids. The sample is drawn from a study of ipilimumab plus nivolumab after autologous stem cell transplantation. In the study overall: A median of 8 nivolumab and roughly 5 ipilimumab doses were given.

Patients got ipilimumab 1 mg/kg beginning 14 to 28 days post-transplant. Patients got 3 mg/kg IV nivolumab weeks 1, 4, 7, 10, then biweekly through week 26. Assay used: immunoSEQ multiplex PCR; TCRdb lists only in-frame clones, some missing. Of roughly 86,000 clones in the sample, 75% to 85% were seen once. The sample was PBMCs, taken in a trial of ipilimumab plus nivolumab as post-transplant consolidation. The chain couples TRBV7-2 to TRBJ2-3; D unresolved. This clonotype was sampled from a male donor with diffuse large B-cell lymphoma. The CDR3 coding sequence is TGTGCCAGCAGCCTTGTAGATACGCAGTATTTT. Translation gives CASSLVDTQYF.